This T cell receptor beta chain was recovered during a study of cytotoxic CD8 clonotypes in ibrutinib-treated CLL. Whole-study results and caveats: The times at which samples were taken varied between sustained-remission and progressing patients. Pretreatment clonality was elevated relative to age-matched healthy donors and paralleled circulating CD8+ T-cell counts. Public clonotypes were uncommon and contracted or stayed stable on treatment.

The junction had 14 bases not matched to a gene; V was cut back by 2 bases and J by 4 bases. The CDR3 covers 17 residues. Germline loops: CDR1 SGHTA, CDR2 FQGTGA. About 2 micrograms of genomic DNA, which was extracted from cryopreserved PBMCs, served as the material used for the TCR beta libraries. As regards this clone: The antigen remains undetermined.

Generated by immunoSEQ multiplex PCR, the TCRdb table keeps only in-frame clones and is missing some. The table records approximately 23,000 clones, around 79% of them present only once. The chain couples TRBV7-3 to TRBJ2-7; 7 bases map to TRBD2. The sample here was PBMCs, taken before ibrutinib treatment. The receptor comes from a human donor with chronic lymphocytic leukemia. For the CDR3, the DNA is TGTGCCAGCAGCTTATGGGACCTAGCGGACGAATTTTACGAGCAGTACTTC. Its translation is CASSLWDLADEFYEQYF.